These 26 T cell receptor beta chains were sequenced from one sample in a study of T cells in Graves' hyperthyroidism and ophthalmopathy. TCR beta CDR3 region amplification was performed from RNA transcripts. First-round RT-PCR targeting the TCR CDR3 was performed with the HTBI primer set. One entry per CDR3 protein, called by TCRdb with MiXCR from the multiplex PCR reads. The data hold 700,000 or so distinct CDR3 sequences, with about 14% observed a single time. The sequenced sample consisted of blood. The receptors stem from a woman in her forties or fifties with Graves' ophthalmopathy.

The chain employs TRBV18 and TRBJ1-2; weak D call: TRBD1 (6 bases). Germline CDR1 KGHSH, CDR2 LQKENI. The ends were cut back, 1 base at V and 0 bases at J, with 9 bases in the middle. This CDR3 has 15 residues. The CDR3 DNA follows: TGTGCCAGCTCACCACGACAGGAACCTAACTATGGCTACACCTTC. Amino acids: CASSPRQEPNYGYTF.

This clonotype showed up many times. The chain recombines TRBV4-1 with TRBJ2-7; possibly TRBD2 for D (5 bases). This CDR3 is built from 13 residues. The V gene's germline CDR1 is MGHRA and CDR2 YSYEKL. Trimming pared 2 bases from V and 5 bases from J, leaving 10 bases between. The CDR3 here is CASSQPLAHEQYF. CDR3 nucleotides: TGCGCCAGCAGCCAACCGCTAGCCCACGAGCAGTACTTC.

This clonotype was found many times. CDR3 amino acids: CASKSGRQETQYF. CDR3 nucleotide sequence: TGTGCCAGCAAGAGCGGGAGACAAGAGACCCAGTACTTC. The chain couples TRBV28 to TRBJ2-5; 8 bases are a match to TRBD2. Germline CDR1 is MDHEN and CDR2 is SYDVKM. J was trimmed by 2 bases and V by 7 bases; bases with no gene match: 3. The CDR3 length is 13 residues.

The CDR3 bases are TGTGCCAGCAGCTCCCGGGACAGCGTAGCGACCCAGTACTTC. This sequence encodes CASSSRDSVATQYF. V and J are TRBV11-1 and TRBJ2-5; 7 positions agree with TRBD1. V dropped 4 bases and J dropped 7; count of bases not matched to a gene: 9. CDR3 length: 14 amino acids. In germline, CDR1 is SGHAT, CDR2 FQDESV (reference sequence).

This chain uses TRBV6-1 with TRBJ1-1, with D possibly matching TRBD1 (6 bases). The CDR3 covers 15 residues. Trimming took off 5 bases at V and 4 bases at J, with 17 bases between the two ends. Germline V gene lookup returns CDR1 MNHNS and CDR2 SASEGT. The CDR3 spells CASSLIQGGGTEAFF. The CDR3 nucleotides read TGTGCCAGCAGTCTCATACAGGGCGGCGGCACTGAAGCTTTCTTT.

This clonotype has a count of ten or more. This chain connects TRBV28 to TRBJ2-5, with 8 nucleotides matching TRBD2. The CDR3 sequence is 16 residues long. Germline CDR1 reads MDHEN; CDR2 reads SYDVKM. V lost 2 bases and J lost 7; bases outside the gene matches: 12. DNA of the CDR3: TGTGCCAGCAGTTTACCCAACTCTAGCGGGCGTTCGACCCAGTACTTC. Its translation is CASSLPNSSGRSTQYF.

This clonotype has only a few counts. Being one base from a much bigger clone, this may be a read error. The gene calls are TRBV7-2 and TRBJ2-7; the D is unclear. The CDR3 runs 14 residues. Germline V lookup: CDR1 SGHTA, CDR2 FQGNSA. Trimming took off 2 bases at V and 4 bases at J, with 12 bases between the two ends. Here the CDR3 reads CASSLTRIGYEQYF. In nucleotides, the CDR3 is TGTGCCAGCAGCTTAACCAGGATTGGGTACGAGCAGTACTTC. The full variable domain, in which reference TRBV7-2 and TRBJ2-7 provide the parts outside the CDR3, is GAGVSQSPSNKVTEKGKDVELRCDPISGHTALYWYRQSLGQGLEFLIYFQGNSAPDKSGLPSDRFSAERTGGSVSTLTIQRTQQEDSAVYLCASSLTRIGYEQYFGPGTRLTVT.

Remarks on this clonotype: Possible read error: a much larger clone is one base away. The CDR3 DNA is TGCAGCGTTGGAGTCGGGGGCGCAGATACGCAGTATTTT. Translation gives CSVGVGGADTQYF. The V call is TRBV29-1, the J call TRBJ2-3, with D perhaps being TRBD1 or TRBD2 (6 bases each). This CDR3 spans 13 amino acids. Trimming stripped 4 bases from V and 4 bases from J, with 12 bases between. Germline values: CDR1 SQVTM, CDR2 ANQGSEA.

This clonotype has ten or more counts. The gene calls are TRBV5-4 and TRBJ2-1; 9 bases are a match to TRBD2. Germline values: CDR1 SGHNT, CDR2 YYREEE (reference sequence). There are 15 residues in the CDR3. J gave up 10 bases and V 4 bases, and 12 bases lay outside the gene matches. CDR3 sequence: CASSPGLAGYGEQFF. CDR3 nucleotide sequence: TGTGCCAGCAGCCCGGGGCTAGCGGGATATGGGGAGCAGTTCTTC.

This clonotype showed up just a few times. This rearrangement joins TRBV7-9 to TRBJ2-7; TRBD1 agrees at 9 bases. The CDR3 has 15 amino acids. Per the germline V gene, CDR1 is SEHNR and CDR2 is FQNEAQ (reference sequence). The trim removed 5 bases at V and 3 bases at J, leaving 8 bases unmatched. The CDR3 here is CASSVVGTGIYEQYF. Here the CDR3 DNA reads TGTGCCAGCAGCGTGGTGGGGACAGGGATCTACGAGCAGTACTTC.

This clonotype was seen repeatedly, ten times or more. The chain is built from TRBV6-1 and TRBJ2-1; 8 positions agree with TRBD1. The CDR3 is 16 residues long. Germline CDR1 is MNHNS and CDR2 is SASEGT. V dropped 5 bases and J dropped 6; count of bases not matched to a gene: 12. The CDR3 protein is CASSTTDRVARNEQFF. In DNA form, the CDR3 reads TGTGCCAGCAGTACCACGGACAGGGTTGCGCGCAATGAGCAGTTCTTC.

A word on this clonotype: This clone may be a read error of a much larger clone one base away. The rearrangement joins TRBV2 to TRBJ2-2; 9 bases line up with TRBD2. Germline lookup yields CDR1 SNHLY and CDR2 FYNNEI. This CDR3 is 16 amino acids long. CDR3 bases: TGTGCCAGCAGTGAAGAGGGCGGGAGGGTGTCCGGGGAGCTGCTTTTT. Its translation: CASSEEGGRVSGELLF.

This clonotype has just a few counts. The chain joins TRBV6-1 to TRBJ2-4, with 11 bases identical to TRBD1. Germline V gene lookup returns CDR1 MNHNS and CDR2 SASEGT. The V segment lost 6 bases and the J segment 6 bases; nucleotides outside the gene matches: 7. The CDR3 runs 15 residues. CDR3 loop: CASRSGTGGLNIQYF. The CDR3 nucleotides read TGTGCCAGCAGATCCGGGACAGGGGGATTAAACATTCAGTACTTC.

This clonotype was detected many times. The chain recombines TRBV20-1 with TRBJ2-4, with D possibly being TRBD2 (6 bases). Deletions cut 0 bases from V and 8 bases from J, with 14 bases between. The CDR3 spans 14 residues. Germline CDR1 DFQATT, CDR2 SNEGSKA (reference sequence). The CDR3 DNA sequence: TGCAGTGCTAGAGATCGTCGGGGGAAGGACATTCAGTACTTC. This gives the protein CSARDRRGKDIQYF.

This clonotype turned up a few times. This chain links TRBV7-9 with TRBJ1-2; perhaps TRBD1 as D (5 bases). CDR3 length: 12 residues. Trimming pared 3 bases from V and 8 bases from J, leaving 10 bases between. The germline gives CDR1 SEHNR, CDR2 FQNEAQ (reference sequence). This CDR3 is CASSFPGGGYTF. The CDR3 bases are TGTGCCAGCAGCTTCCCGGGGGGGGGCTACACCTTC. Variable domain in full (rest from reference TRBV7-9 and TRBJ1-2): DTGVSQNPRHKITKRGQNVTFRCDPISEHNRLYWYRQTLGQGPEFLTYFQNEAQLEKSRLLSDRFSAERPKGSFSTLEIQRTEQGDSAMYLCASSFPGGGYTFGSGTRLTVV.

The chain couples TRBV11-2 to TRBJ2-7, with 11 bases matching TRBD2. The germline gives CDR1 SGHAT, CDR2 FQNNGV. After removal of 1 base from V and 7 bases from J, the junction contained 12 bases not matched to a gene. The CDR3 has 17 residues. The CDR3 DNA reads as TGTGCCAGCAGCTTAGTGGTAGCGGGAGGGCCCTCAGGAGAGCAGTACTTC. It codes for CASSLVVAGGPSGEQYF.

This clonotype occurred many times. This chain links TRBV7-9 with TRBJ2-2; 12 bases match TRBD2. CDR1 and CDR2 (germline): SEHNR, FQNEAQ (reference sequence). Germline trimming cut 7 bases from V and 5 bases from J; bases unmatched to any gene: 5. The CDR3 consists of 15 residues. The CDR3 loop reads CASTLGTSGTGELFF. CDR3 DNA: TGTGCCAGCACTCTCGGGACTAGCGGGACCGGGGAGCTGTTTTTT.

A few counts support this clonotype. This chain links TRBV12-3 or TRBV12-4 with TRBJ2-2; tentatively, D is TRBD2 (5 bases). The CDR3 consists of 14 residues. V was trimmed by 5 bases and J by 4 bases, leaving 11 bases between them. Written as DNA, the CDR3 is TGTGCCAGCAGTCTCACTAGAATCACCGGGGAGCTGTTTTTT. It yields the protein CASSLTRITGELFF.

The CDR3 DNA reads TGTGCCAGCAGCCAAGACAGGGGGCTGTACAATGAGCAGTTCTTC. It is translated as CASSQDRGLYNEQFF. The chain joins TRBV14 to TRBJ2-1; TRBD1 matches at 8 bases. Germline loops: CDR1 SGHDN, CDR2 FVKESK. The CDR3 runs 15 residues. J was trimmed by 4 bases and V by 0 bases; bases with no gene match: 2.

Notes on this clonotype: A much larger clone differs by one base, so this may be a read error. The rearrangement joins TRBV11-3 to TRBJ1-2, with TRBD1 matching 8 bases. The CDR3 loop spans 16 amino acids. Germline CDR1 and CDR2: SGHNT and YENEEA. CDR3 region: CAGSPKTGVDTYGYTF. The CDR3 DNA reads TGTGCCGGCAGCCCAAAGACAGGGGTCGATACCTATGGCTACACCTTC.

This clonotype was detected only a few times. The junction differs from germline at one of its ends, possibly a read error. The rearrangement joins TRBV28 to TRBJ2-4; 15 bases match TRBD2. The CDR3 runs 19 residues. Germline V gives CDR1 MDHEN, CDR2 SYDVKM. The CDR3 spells CASSLQGLAGGLAKNTQYF. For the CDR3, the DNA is TGTGCCAGCAGTTTACAGGGACTAGCGGGGGGACTAGCCAAAAACACTCAGTACTTC.

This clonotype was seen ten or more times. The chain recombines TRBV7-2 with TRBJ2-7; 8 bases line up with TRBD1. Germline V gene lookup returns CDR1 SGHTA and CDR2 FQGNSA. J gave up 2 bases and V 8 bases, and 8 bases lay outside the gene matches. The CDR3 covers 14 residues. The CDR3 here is CASSLRQGTYEQYF. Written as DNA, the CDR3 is TGTGCCAGCTCACTCAGACAGGGGACCTACGAGCAGTACTTC.

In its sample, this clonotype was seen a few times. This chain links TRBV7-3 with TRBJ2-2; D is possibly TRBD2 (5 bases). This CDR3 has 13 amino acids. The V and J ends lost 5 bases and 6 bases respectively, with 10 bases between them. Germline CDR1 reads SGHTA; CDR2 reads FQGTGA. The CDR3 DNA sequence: TGTGCCAGCAGCACCTCCGGGGCCGGGGAGCTGTTTTTT. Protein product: CASSTSGAGELFF.

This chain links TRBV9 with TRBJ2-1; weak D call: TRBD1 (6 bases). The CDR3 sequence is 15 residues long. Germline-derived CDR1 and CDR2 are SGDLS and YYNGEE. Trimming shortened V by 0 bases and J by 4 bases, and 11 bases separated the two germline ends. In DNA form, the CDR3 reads TGTGCCAGCAGCGTAGGGGGGCAGAGATACAATGAGCAGTTCTTC. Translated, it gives CASSVGGQRYNEQFF.

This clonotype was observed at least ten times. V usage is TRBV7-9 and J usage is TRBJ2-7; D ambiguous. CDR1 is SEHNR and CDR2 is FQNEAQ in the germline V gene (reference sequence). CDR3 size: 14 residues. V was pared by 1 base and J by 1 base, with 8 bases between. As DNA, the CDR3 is TGTGCCAGCAGCTTAGAGGCCGATTCCTACGAGCAGTACTTC. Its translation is CASSLEADSYEQYF.

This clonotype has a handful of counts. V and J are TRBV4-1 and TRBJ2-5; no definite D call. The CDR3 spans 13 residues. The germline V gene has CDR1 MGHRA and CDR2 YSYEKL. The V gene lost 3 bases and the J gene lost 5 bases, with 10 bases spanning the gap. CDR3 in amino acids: CASSHGPLETQYF. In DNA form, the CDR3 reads TGCGCCAGCAGCCATGGCCCCCTGGAGACCCAGTACTTC.